Shown below are 3 T cell receptor beta chains from a single sample sequenced in a study of blood T cell repertoires in COVID-19. Some clones are missing from TCRdb's copy, which holds only in-frame ones; the method was immunoSEQ multiplex PCR. The table lists roughly 130,000 clones, 70% to 90% of them singletons. Sequencing used peripheral blood. The source of these receptors is a woman aged 60-70 years with acute or convalescent COVID-19.

This clone was counted only a few times. The chain links TRBV7-8 to TRBJ1-6; D perhaps matches TRBD1 (6 bases). This CDR3 spans 15 amino acids. CDR1 is SGHVS, CDR2 FQNEAQ, per germline. V was shortened by 1 base and J by 7 bases, with 11 bases between the two germline ends. CDR3 DNA: TGTGCCAGCAGCTTAGAACAGGGTGGCAATTCACCCCTCCACTTT. Residues: CASSLEQGGNSPLHF.

This clone turned up a few times. The CDR3 loop is CASSRYRTGGDQPQHF. The CDR3 DNA reads as TGCGCCAGCAGCCGATATAGGACAGGGGGTGATCAGCCCCAGCATTTT. This chain joins TRBV5-1 and TRBJ1-5; 10 bases fit TRBD1. The CDR3 sequence is 16 residues long. The germline gives CDR1 SGHRS, CDR2 YFSETQ. J lost 5 bases, V lost 4 bases, and 9 bases had no gene match.

The chain uses TRBV12-3 or TRBV12-4 and TRBJ1-2; no clear D gene. The V end lost 4 bases, the J end lost 2 bases, and 8 bases lay between the germline ends. The CDR3 extends over 13 amino acids. This CDR3 reads CASSSEGNYGYTF. The CDR3, as DNA: TGTGCCAGCAGTTCAGAGGGAAACTATGGCTACACCTTC.